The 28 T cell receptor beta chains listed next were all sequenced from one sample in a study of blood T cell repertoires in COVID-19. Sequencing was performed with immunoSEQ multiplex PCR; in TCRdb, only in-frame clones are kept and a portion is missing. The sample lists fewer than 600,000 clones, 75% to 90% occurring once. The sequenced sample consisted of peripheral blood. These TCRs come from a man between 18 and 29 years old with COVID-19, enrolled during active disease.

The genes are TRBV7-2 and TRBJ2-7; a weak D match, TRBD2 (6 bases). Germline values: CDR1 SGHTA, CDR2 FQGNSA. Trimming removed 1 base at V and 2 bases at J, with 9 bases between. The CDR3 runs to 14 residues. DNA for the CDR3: TGTGCCAGCAGCTTAGTGGGGGGACCCTACGAGCAGTACTTC. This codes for CASSLVGGPYEQYF.

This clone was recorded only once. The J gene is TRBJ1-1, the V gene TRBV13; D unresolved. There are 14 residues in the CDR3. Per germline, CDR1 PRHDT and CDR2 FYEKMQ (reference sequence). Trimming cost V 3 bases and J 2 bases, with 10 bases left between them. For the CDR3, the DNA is TGTGCCAGCAGCTTCCTAAACTACAACACTGAAGCTTTCTTT. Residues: CASSFLNYNTEAFF. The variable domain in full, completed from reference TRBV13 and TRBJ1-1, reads AAGVIQSPRHLIKEKRETATLKCYPIPRHDTVYWYQQGPGQDPQFLISFYEKMQSDKGSIPDRFSAQQFSDYHSELNMSSLELGDSALYFCASSFLNYNTEAFFGQGTRLTVV.

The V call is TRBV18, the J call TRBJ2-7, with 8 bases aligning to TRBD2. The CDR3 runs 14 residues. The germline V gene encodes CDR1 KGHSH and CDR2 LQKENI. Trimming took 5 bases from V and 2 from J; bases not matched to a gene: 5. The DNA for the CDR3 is TGTGCCAGCTCAAAAACTAGCGGTCCCTACGAGCAGTACTTC. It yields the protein CASSKTSGPYEQYF.

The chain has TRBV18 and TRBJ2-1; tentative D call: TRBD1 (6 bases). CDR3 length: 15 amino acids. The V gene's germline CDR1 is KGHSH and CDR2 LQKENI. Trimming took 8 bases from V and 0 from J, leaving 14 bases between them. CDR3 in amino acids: CASRGQSSSYNEQFF. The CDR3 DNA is TGTGCCAGCCGCGGACAGTCGAGCTCCTACAATGAGCAGTTCTTC.

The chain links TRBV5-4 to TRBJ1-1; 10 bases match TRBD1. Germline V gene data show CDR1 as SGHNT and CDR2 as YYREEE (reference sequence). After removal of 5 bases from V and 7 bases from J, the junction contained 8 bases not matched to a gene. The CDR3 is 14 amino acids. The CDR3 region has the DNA TGTGCCAGCAGTCCGGGACAGGGGACCTATGAAGCTTTCTTT. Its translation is CASSPGQGTYEAFF.

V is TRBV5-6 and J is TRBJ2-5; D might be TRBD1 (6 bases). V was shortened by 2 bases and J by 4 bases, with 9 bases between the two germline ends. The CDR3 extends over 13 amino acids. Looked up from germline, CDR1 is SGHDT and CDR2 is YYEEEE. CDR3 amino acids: CASSFLGGETQYF. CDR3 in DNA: TGTGCCAGCAGCTTTCTAGGGGGAGAGACCCAGTACTTC.

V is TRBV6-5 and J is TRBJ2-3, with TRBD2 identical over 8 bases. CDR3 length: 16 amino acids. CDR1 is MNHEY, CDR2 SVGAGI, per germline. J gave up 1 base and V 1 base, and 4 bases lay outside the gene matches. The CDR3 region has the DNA TGTGCCAGCAGTTACTGGCGGGGGGCAGGCACAGATACGCAGTATTTT. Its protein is CASSYWRGAGTDTQYF.

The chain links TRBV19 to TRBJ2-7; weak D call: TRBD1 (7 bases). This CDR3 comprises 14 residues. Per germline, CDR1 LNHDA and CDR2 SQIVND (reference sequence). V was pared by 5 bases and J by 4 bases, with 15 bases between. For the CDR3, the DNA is TGTGCCAGTAGTGAACGACAGGGAGGATACGAGCAGTACTTC. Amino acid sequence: CASSERQGGYEQYF.

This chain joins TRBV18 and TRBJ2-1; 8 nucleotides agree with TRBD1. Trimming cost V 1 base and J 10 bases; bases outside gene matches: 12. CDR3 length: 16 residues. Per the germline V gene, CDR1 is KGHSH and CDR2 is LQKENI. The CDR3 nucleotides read TGTGCCAGCTCACCACTATCCGGGACAGGTGTAGGGGAGCAGTTCTTC. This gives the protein CASSPLSGTGVGEQFF.

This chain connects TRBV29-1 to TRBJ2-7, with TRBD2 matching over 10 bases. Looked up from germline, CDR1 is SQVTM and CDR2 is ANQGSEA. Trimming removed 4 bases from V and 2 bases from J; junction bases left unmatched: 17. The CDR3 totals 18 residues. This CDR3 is CSVVLPPLGSGRTYEQYF. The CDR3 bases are TGCAGCGTTGTTCTCCCCCCCTTGGGTAGCGGGAGGACCTACGAGCAGTACTTC.

The CDR3, as DNA: TGTGCCAGCAGCTTAGCGCGGGGGGGCACAGATACGCAGTATTTT. The encoded protein is CASSLARGGTDTQYF. This chain joins TRBV7-6 and TRBJ2-3; TRBD2 matches at 8 bases. V dropped 0 bases and J dropped 1; count of bases not matched to a gene: 0. The CDR3 has 15 amino acids. Per germline, CDR1 SGHVS and CDR2 FNYEAQ.

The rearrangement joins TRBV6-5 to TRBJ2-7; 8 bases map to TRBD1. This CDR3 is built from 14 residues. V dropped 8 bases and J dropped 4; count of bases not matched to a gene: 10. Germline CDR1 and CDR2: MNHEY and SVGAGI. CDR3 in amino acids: CASQLRTGSYEQYF. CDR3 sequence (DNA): TGTGCCAGCCAACTTCGGACAGGGAGTTACGAGCAGTACTTC.

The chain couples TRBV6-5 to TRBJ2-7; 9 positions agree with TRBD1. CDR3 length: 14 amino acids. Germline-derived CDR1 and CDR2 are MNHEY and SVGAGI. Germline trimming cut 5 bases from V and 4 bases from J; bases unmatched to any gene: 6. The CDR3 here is CASSPTGGGYEQYF. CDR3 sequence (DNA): TGTGCCAGCAGTCCGACAGGGGGAGGATACGAGCAGTACTTC.

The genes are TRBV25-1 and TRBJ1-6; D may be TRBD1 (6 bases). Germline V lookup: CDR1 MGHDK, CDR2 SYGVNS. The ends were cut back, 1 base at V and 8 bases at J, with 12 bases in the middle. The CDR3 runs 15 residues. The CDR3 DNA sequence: TGTGCCAGCAGTGAATTGGGCAGGGGTGATTCACCCCTCCACTTT. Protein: CASSELGRGDSPLHF. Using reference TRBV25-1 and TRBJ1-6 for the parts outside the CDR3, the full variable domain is EADIYQTPRYLVIGTGKKITLECSQTMGHDKMYWYQQDPGMELHLIHYSYGVNSTEKGDLSSESTVSRIRTEHFPLTLESARPSHTSQYLCASSELGRGDSPLHFGNGTRLTVT.

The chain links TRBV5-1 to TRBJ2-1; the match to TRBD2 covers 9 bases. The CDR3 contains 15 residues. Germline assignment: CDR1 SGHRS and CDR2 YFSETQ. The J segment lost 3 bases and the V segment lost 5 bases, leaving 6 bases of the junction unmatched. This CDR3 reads CASSLSGGVYNEQFF. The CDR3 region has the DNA TGCGCCAGCAGTCTTAGCGGGGGAGTCTACAATGAGCAGTTCTTC.

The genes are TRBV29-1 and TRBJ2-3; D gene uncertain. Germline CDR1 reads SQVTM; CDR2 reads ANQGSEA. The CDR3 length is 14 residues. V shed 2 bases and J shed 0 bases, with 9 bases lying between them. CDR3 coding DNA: TGCAGCGTTGAAAGGAGAGCTAGCACAGATACGCAGTATTTT. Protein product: CSVERRASTDTQYF.

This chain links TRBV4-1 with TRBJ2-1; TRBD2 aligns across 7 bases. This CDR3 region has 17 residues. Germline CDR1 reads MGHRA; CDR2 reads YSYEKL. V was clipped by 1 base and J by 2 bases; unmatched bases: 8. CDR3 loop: CASSQVRREIPYNEQFF. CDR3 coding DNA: TGCGCCAGCAGCCAAGTTAGGCGGGAGATACCCTACAATGAGCAGTTCTTC.

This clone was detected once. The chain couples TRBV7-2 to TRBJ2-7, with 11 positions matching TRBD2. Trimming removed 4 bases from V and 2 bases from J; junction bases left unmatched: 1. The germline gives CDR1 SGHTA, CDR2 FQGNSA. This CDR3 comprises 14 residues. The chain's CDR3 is CASSYSGGAYEQYF. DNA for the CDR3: TGTGCCAGCAGCTATAGCGGGGGGGCCTACGAGCAGTACTTC.

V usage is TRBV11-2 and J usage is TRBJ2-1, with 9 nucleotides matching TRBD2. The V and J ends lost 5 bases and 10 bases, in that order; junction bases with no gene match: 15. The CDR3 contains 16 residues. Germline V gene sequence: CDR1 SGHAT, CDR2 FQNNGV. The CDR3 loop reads CASSTAGTSSLGEQFF. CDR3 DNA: TGTGCCAGCAGCACCGCCGGGACTAGCTCTTTAGGGGAGCAGTTCTTC. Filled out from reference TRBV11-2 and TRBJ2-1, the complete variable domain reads EAGVAQSPRYKIIEKRQSVAFWCNPISGHATLYWYQQILGQGPKLLIQFQNNGVVDDSQLPKDRFSAERLKGVDSTLKIQPAKLEDSAVYLCASSTAGTSSLGEQFFGPGTRLTVL.

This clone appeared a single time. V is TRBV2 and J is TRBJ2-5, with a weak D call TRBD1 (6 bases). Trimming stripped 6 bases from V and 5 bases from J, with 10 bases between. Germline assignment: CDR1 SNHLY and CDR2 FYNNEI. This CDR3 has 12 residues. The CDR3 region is CASRGASETQYF. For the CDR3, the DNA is TGTGCCAGCAGGGGGGCAAGCGAGACCCAGTACTTC.

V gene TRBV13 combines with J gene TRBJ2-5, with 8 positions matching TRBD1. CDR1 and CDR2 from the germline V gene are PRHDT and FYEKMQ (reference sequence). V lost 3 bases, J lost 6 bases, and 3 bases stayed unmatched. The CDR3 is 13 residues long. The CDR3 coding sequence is TGTGCCAGCAGCTTGGACAGGGCGAAGACCCAGTACTTC. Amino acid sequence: CASSLDRAKTQYF.

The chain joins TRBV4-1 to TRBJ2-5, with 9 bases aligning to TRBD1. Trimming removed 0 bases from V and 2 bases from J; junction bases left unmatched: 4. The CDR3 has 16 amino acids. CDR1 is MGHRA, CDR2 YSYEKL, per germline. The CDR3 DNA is TGCGCCAGCAGCCAAGATGGGACAGGGCGACAAGAGACCCAGTACTTC. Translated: CASSQDGTGRQETQYF.

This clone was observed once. CDR3 DNA: TGTGCCAGCAGCTTAGTAGGGACAGCTCAAAACATTCAGTACTTC. Its translation: CASSLVGTAQNIQYF. This chain uses TRBV7-8 with TRBJ2-4, with 7 nucleotides matching TRBD1. The length of the CDR3 is 15 residues. CDR1 is SGHVS and CDR2 is FQNEAQ in the germline V gene. V was clipped by 1 base and J by 5 bases; unmatched bases: 5. Full variable domain (rest looked up from reference TRBV7-8 and TRBJ2-4): GAGVSQSPRYKVAKRGQDVALRCDPISGHVSLFWYQQALGQGPEFLTYFQNEAQLDKSGLPSDRFFAERPEGSVSTLKIQRTQQEDSAVYLCASSLVGTAQNIQYFGAGTRLSVL.

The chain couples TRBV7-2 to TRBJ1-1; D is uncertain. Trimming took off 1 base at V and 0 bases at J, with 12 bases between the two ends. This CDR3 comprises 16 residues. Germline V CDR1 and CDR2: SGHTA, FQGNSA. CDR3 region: CASSLGVGLMNTEAFF. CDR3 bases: TGTGCCAGCAGCTTAGGGGTTGGGCTCATGAACACTGAAGCTTTCTTT. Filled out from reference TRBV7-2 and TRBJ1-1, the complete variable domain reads GAGVSQSPSNKVTEKGKDVELRCDPISGHTALYWYRQSLGQGLEFLIYFQGNSAPDKSGLPSDRFSAERTGGSVSTLTIQRTQQEDSAVYLCASSLGVGLMNTEAFFGQGTRLTVV.

The CDR3 loop reads CASSGDRDYGYTF. The CDR3 DNA sequence: TGTGCCAGCAGCGGAGATCGGGACTATGGCTACACCTTC. The chain employs TRBV9 and TRBJ1-2; D is undetermined. CDR1 SGDLS and CDR2 YYNGEE come from the germline V gene. Trimming took 3 bases from V and 3 from J, leaving 9 bases between them. The CDR3 sequence is 13 residues long.

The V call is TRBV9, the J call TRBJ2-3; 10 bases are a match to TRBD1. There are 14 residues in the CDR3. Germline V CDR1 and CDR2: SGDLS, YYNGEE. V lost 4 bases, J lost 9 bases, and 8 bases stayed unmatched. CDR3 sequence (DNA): TGTGCCAGCAGCCTAGGGACAGGGGTAGTAACGCAGTATTTT. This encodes CASSLGTGVVTQYF.

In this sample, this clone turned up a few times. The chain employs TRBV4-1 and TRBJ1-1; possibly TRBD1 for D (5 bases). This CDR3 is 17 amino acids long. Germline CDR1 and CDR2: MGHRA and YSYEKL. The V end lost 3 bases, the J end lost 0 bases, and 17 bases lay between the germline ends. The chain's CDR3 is CASSQEGQPLMNTEAFF. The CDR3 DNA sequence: TGCGCCAGCAGCCAGGAGGGGCAGCCCCTTATGAACACTGAAGCTTTCTTT.

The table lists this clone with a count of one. This CDR3 reads CASIVSTGGANGYTF. CDR3 in DNA: TGTGCCAGCATTGTCTCGACAGGGGGCGCGAATGGCTACACCTTC. The J gene is TRBJ1-2, the V gene TRBV2; 10 nucleotides line up with TRBD1. J was trimmed by 6 bases and V by 7 bases; bases with no gene match: 11. Germline CDR1 reads SNHLY; CDR2 reads FYNNEI. CDR3 size: 15 residues.